A single sample gave rise to the 14 T cell receptor beta chains below, sequenced in a study of T-cell reconstitution after alpha-beta-depleted transplantation in children. Preparation of the TCRbeta library involved a method that used unique molecular identifiers. From the PCR reads, TCRdb called clonotypes with MiXCR, one entry per CDR3 protein. The sample has about 500,000 distinct CDR3 sequences; 30% to 35% are singletons. Specimen: PBMCs from the stem cell graft donor, collected from the stem cell graft. These receptors were taken from a human donor who donated a stem cell graft to a child with aplastic anemia.

The CDR3 coding sequence is TGTGCCAGCAGCCGAGAAGTAGCGGGAGGGCCCGAGCAGTACTTC. This translates into CASSREVAGGPEQYF. The chain couples TRBV7-2 to TRBJ2-7, with 11 bases that match TRBD2. With 5 bases clipped from V and 6 bases from J, the junction kept 9 bases outside the gene matches. This CDR3 has 15 residues. Germline loops: CDR1 SGHTA, CDR2 FQGNSA. The full variable domain, completed using reference TRBV7-2 and TRBJ2-7, is GAGVSQSPSNKVTEKGKDVELRCDPISGHTALYWYRQSLGQGLEFLIYFQGNSAPDKSGLPSDRFSAERTGGSVSTLTIQRTQQEDSAVYLCASSREVAGGPEQYFGPGTRLTVT.

A few counts support this clonotype. The chain joins TRBV12-3 or TRBV12-4 to TRBJ2-3; 8 bases align to TRBD1. With V trimmed by 5 bases and J by 0 bases, 4 bases remained unmatched. The CDR3 is 15 amino acids. DNA of the CDR3: TGTGCCAGCAGTACCCACAGGGGGAGCACAGATACGCAGTATTTT. Encoded protein: CASSTHRGSTDTQYF.

This chain joins TRBV18 and TRBJ1-2; D might be TRBD1 (5 bases). The CDR3 spans 13 residues. The germline V gene has CDR1 KGHSH and CDR2 LQKENI. V lost 1 base, J lost 8 bases, and 11 bases lay in between. DNA for the CDR3: TGTGCCAGCTCACCACGGACATCCGGCGGCTACACCTTC. It specifies CASSPRTSGGYTF.

The chain couples TRBV6-2 or TRBV6-3 to TRBJ2-7; 9 nucleotides align to TRBD2. V was pared by 2 bases and J by 3 bases, with 8 bases of the junction left unmatched. Germline values: CDR1 MNHEY, CDR2 SVGEGT. There are 16 residues in the CDR3. CDR3 bases: TGTGCCAGCAGTTACCACAAGCGGGAGGTAGTCTACGAGCAGTACGTC. Translation gives CASSYHKREVVYEQYV.

The J gene is TRBJ2-2, the V gene TRBV11-2; D call uncertain. V gave up 3 bases and J gave up 7 bases, with 15 bases separating them. The germline CDR1 and CDR2 sequences are SGHAT and FQNNGV. CDR3 size: 15 residues. In DNA, the CDR3 is TGTGCCAGCAGCTTCGAACCGTCTATGGGCGGGGAGCTGTTTTTT. Amino acids: CASSFEPSMGGELFF. Using reference TRBV11-2 and TRBJ2-2 for the parts outside the CDR3, the full variable domain is EAGVAQSPRYKIIEKRQSVAFWCNPISGHATLYWYQQILGQGPKLLIQFQNNGVVDDSQLPKDRFSAERLKGVDSTLKIQPAKLEDSAVYLCASSFEPSMGGELFFGEGSRLTVL.

The chain is built from TRBV9 and TRBJ2-5, with 9 bases that match TRBD2. CDR3 length equals 15 residues. J gave up 7 bases and V 3 bases, and 10 bases lay outside the gene matches. The germline CDR1 and CDR2 sequences are SGDLS and YYNGEE. The CDR3 loop is CASSAAGGPGSTQYF. The CDR3 DNA reads as TGTGCCAGCAGCGCAGCGGGAGGCCCCGGGTCGACCCAGTACTTC.

The table lists this clonotype with a few counts. The V gene is TRBV5-1, the J gene TRBJ2-7; D ambiguous. The CDR3 contains 13 residues. The V end lost 2 bases, the J end lost 4 bases, and 10 bases lay between the germline ends. Germline V gene data show CDR1 as SGHRS and CDR2 as YFSETQ. The CDR3 sequence: CASSFNAPYEQYF. CDR3 bases: TGCGCCAGCAGCTTCAACGCCCCGTACGAGCAGTACTTC.

This clonotype was recorded a few times. The chain recombines TRBV12-3 or TRBV12-4 with TRBJ1-6; TRBD1 might be the D (5 bases). V lost 2 bases, J lost 0 bases, and 14 bases lay in between. The CDR3 is 18 amino acids. The CDR3 DNA reads as TGTGCCAGCAGTTTAACGGGACCGGGAAGCTCCTATAATTCACCCCTCCACTTT. Amino acids: CASSLTGPGSSYNSPLHF.

The chain is built from TRBV5-4 and TRBJ2-1; D perhaps matches TRBD1 (6 bases). The CDR3 consists of 16 residues. V was cut by 2 bases and J by 7 bases, with 19 bases left in between. Germline CDR1 SGHNT, CDR2 YYREEE (reference sequence). The CDR3 sequence: CASSLEQGMSLNEQFF. The CDR3 DNA reads as TGTGCCAGCAGCTTAGAGCAGGGGATGAGCTTGAATGAGCAGTTCTTC.

V and J are TRBV7-8 and TRBJ1-1; 12 bases map to TRBD1. V was clipped by 8 bases and J by 10 bases; unmatched bases: 8. Germline CDR1 is SGHVS and CDR2 is FQNEAQ. This CDR3 is built from 13 residues. CDR3 in amino acids: CASLGQGAFRAFF. In DNA form, the CDR3 reads TGTGCCAGCTTGGGACAGGGGGCCTTTAGAGCTTTCTTT.

The rearrangement links TRBV29-1 to TRBJ2-5; TRBD2 aligns across 9 bases. CDR1 and CDR2 (germline): SQVTM, ANQGSEA. The CDR3 loop spans 14 amino acids. V was clipped by 7 bases and J by 4 bases; unmatched bases: 10. CDR3: CSGRAGGMGETQYF. The CDR3 nucleotides are TGCAGCGGACGAGCGGGAGGAATGGGAGAGACCCAGTACTTC.

This clonotype was counted a few times. J is TRBJ2-1 and V is TRBV24-1; D is possibly TRBD2 (7 bases). Trimming stripped 4 bases from V and 6 bases from J, with 21 bases between. The CDR3 consists of 17 residues. Germline assignment: CDR1 KGHDR and CDR2 SFDVKD. In DNA, the CDR3 is TGTGCCACCAGTGACCCCTCGCTGGGGGGAGGGGGCAATGAGCAGTTCTTC. It is translated as CATSDPSLGGGGNEQFF.

This clonotype was detected a few times. The chain links TRBV6-5 to TRBJ2-1; D not resolved. The CDR3 spans 12 residues. V was clipped by 2 bases and J by 10 bases, with 9 bases between them. Per germline, CDR1 MNHEY and CDR2 SVGAGI. The chain's CDR3 is CASSYPSTEQFF. In DNA, the CDR3 is TGTGCCAGCAGTTACCCCTCGACCGAGCAGTTCTTC.

The chain recombines TRBV12-3 or TRBV12-4 with TRBJ2-5, with TRBD1 identical over 7 bases. V lost 8 bases and J lost 0; bases outside the gene matches: 6. This CDR3 contains 14 residues. CDR3 region: CASGPDRDQETQYF. CDR3 DNA sequence: TGTGCCAGCGGGCCCGACAGGGACCAAGAGACCCAGTACTTC.